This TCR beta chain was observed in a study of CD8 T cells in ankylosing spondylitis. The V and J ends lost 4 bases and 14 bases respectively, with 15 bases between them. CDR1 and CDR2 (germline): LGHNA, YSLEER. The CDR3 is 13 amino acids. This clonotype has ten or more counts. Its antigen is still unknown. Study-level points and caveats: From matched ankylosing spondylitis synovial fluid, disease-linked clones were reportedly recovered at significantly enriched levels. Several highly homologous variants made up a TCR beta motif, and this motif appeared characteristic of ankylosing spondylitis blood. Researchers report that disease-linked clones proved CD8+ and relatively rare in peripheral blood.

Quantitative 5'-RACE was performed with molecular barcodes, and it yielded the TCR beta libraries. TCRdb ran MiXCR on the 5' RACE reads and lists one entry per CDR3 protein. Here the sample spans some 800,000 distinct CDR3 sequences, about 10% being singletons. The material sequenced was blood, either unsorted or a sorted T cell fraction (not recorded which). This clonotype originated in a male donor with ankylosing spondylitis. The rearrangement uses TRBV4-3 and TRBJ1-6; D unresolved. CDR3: CASSPSGRLALHF. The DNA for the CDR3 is TGCGCCAGCAGCCCTTCCGGACGGCTAGCCCTCCACTTT.